A selection of T cell receptor beta chains follows, all from one sample in a study of OX40 agonist ivuxolimab in advanced cancers. Measured with immunoSEQ multiplex PCR; TCRdb has only the in-frame clones, and not every one. Altogether 65,000 to 85,000 clones are present, more than 80% being singletons, with the ten largest covering 2% to 3%. The sequencing here drew on CD4+ or CD8+ T cells sorted from blood, taken in a trial of the OX40 agonist ivuxolimab. Receptors originate from an adult with an advanced solid tumor such as melanoma, head and neck, liver or kidney cancer. CDR3s include the opening cysteine and the closing phenylalanine or tryptophan. D genes are given only for firm matches. Rows may omit the clone size; those that give it use once, few, many or a size class.

d_call clone_size j_call v_call cdr3_nt cdr3_aa
- - TRBJ2-5 TRBV30 TGTGCCTGGAGTGTGCAGGAGGGAGAGACCCAGTACTTC CAWSVQEGETQYF
- - TRBJ2-6 TRBV19 TGTGCCAGTAGTATCGCAGCGACGTCTTCTGGGGCCAACGTCCTGACTTTC CASSIAATSSGANVLTF
TRBD1 - TRBJ2-5 TRBV7-2 TGTGCCAGCAGCTCCGGACAGGGTCAAGAGACCCAGTACTTC CASSSGQGQETQYF
TRBD2 - TRBJ2-7 TRBV6-1 TGTGCCAGCGGCCTACTAGCGGGGGGGCCCAACGAGCAGTACTTC CASGLLAGGPNEQYF
TRBD2 - TRBJ2-5 TRBV5-1 TGCGCCAGCAGCTTGGAGCGGGGGGGCCTTGAAGAGACCCAGTACTTC CASSLERGGLEETQYF
- - TRBJ1-4 TRBV28 TGTGCCAGCAGGACACGGAATAATGAAAAACTGTTTTTT CASRTRNNEKLFF
- - TRBJ1-1 TRBV7-2 TGTGCCAGCAGCTTAAGGGGATCAAGCTCTGAAGCTTTCTTT CASSLRGSSSEAFF
TRBD2 - TRBJ2-7 TRBV5-6 TGTGCCAGCAGCTTAGGTAGCGGGGACGAGCAGTACTTC CASSLGSGDEQYF
- - TRBJ1-2 TRBV5-4 TGTGCCAGCAGCCCGGGGAGGAACTATGGCTACACCTTC CASSPGRNYGYTF
TRBD1 once TRBJ2-5 TRBV28 TGTGCCAGCAGTCCCTCACTCAGGGGGCAGAAAGAGACCCAGTACTTC CASSPSLRGQKETQYF
TRBD2 - TRBJ2-3 TRBV7-8 TGTGCCAGCAGCTGGACTAGCGGGGGCACAGATACGCAGTATTTT CASSWTSGGTDTQYF
- once TRBJ2-7 TRBV7-3 TGTGCCAGCAGCTTTGGGACTCCCTACGAGCAGTACTTC CASSFGTPYEQYF
- - TRBJ2-6 TRBV28 TGTGCCAGCAGTCGTACGGCTGCCGGGGCCAACGTCCTGACTTTC CASSRTAAGANVLTF
TRBD1 - TRBJ2-3 TRBV7-8 TGTGCCACCAGTTTAGGAAGGAGGACAGGGGCGGTAGCAGATACGCAGTATTTT CATSLGRRTGAVADTQYF
- once TRBJ1-1 TRBV4-2 TGTGCCAGCAGCCAAGAGGAGGGGGTGGGCACTGAAGCTTTCTTT CASSQEEGVGTEAFF
- - TRBJ2-5 TRBV5-4 TGTGCCAGCAGCTCCGAGACTTGGGAGACCCAGTACTTC CASSSETWETQYF
TRBD1 - TRBJ2-7 TRBV11-2 TGTGCCAGCAGCGCCGGGACAGGGCTTCTCGAGCAGTACTTC CASSAGTGLLEQYF
TRBD2 - TRBJ2-7 TRBV5-1 TGCGCCAGCAGCTTGGAGACTAGCGGGGGGTCCGAGCAGTACTTC CASSLETSGGSEQYF
- - TRBJ1-5 TRBV19 TGTGCCAGTAGTATAGTTTGGGGCAGGGACCAGCATTTT CASSIVWGRDQHF
- - TRBJ2-7 TRBV5-4 TGTGCCAGCAGCCCAGCGGTGGAAGAACAGTACTTC CASSPAVEEQYF
- - TRBJ2-5 TRBV14 TGTGCCAGCAAAGGTTGGGACGGAGAGACCCAGTACTTC CASKGWDGETQYF
- - TRBJ1-4 TRBV30 TGTGCCTGGAGTCCGGGGTTATATAATGAAAAACTGTTTTTT CAWSPGLYNEKLFF
- - TRBJ2-5 TRBV10-1 TGCGCCAGCAGTGAGTCAGCCGCGCAAGAGACCCAGTACTTC CASSESAAQETQYF
- - TRBJ1-6 TRBV7-3 TGTGCCAGCAGCTCCCAGGGGTTGGATTCACCCCTCCACTTT CASSSQGLDSPLHF
- - TRBJ2-3 TRBV29-1 TGCAGCGTTGAAAATGCAGCTAGCACAGATACGCAGTATTTT CSVENAASTDTQYF
TRBD1 once TRBJ2-3 TRBV6-1 TGTGCCAGCAGTACCCAGACAGGGCAGGTTACGCAGTATTTT CASSTQTGQVTQYF
TRBD2 - TRBJ2-1 TRBV19 TGTGCCAGTAGGGGAAAAACTAGCGGGAAGTACAATGAGCAGTTCTTC CASRGKTSGKYNEQFF
- - TRBJ2-1 TRBV7-6 TGTGCCAGCAGCTTAGCGGGGACACCCTCCTACAATGAGCAGTTCTTC CASSLAGTPSYNEQFF
TRBD1 - TRBJ1-2 TRBV11-2 TGTGCCAGCAGCGGTGACAGGGGCTATGGCTACACCTTC CASSGDRGYGYTF
- - TRBJ1-2 TRBV19 TGTGCCAGTAGCCGGGGGCTCAGGTGGAGCTACACCTTC CASSRGLRWSYTF
- - TRBJ1-4 TRBV5-1 TGCGCCAGCAGCTTGGCTGTTCAGAATGAAAAACTGTTTTTT CASSLAVQNEKLFF
TRBD1 - TRBJ1-1 TRBV6-6 TGTGCCAGCAGTTCCATACAACAGGGGAGCACTGAAGCTTTCTTT CASSSIQQGSTEAFF
- once TRBJ2-7 TRBV28 TGTGCCAGCAGTTTATTTTCCTACGAGCAGTACTTC CASSLFSYEQYF
- once TRBJ2-1 TRBV7-9 TGTGCCAGCAGCTTACTGGCGGGGTCCTACAATGAGCAGTTCTTC CASSLLAGSYNEQFF
TRBD1 - TRBJ1-1 TRBV28 TGTGCCAGCAGAGACCGGGACAGGGGGAAAACTGAAGCTTTCTTT CASRDRDRGKTEAFF